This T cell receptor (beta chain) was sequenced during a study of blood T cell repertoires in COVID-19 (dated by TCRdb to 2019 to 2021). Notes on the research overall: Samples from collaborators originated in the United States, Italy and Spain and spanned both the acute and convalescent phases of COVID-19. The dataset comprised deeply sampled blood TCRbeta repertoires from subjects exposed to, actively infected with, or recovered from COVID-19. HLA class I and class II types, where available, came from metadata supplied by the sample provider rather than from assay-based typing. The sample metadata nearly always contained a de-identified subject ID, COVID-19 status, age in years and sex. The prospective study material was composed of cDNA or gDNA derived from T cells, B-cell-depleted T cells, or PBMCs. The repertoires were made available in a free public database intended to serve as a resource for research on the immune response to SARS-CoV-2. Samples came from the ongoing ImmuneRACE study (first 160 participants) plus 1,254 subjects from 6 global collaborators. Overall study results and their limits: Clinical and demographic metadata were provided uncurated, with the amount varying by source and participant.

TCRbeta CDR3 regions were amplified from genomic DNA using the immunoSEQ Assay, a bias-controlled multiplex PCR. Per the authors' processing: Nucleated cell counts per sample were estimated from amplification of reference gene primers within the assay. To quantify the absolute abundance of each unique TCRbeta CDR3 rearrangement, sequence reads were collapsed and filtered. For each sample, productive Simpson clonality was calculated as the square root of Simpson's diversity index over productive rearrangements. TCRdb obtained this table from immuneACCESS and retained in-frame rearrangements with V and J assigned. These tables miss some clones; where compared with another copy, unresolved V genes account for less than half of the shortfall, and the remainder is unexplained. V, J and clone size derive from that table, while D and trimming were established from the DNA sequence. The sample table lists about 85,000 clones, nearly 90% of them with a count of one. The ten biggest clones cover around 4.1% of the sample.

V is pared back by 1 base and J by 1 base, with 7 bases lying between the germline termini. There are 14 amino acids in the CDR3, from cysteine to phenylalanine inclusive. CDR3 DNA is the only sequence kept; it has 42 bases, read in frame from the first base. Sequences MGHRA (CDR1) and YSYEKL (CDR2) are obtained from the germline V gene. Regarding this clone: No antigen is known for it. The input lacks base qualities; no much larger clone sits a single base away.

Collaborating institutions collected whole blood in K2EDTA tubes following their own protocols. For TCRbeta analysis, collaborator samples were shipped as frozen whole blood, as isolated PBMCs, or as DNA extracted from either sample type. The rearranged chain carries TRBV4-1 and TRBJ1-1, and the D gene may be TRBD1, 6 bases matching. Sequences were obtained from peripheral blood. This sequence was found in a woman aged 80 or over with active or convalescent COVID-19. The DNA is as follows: TGCGCCAGCAGCCAAGGGACAGAGAACACTGAAGCTTTCTTT. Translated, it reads CASSQGTENTEAFF.